This is a list of T cell receptor beta chains from one sample in a study of cytotoxic CD8 clonotypes in ibrutinib-treated CLL. Profiled with immunoSEQ multiplex PCR; TCRdb holds only in-frame clones, not every one. The table shows roughly 150,000 clones, with approximately 84% occurring only once. The sequenced sample was PBMCs, obtained after 24 months of ibrutinib treatment. Receptor source: a human donor with chronic lymphocytic leukemia. Each CDR3 is given with its conserved first and last residue. Each record gives: D gene, J gene, clone size, V gene, CDR3 protein, CDR3 DNA. A D gene is named only where the DNA matches it firmly. Not every row has a clone size; where given, it reads once, few, many or a size class.

- TRBJ2-3 once TRBV12-5 CASDLPGAYRTDTQYF TGTGCTAGTGATCTTCCCGGAGCCTACCGCACAGATACGCAGTATTTT
- TRBJ2-3 - TRBV27 CASSLSTGTDTQYF TGTGCCAGCAGCCTCTCCACAGGCACAGATACGCAGTATTTT
- TRBJ2-5 - TRBV30 CAWRLRGGWRRETQYF TGTGCCTGGAGGCTTAGAGGGGGTTGGAGAAGGGAGACCCAGTACTTC
- TRBJ2-4 - TRBV4-3 CASSQVTSGTPKNIQYF TGCGCCAGCAGCCAAGTTACCTCCGGGACGCCCAAAAACATTCAGTACTTC
TRBD1 TRBJ1-5 - TRBV7-2 CASSLDRSNQPQHF TGTGCCAGCAGCTTGGACAGGAGCAATCAGCCCCAGCATTTT
- TRBJ2-6 - TRBV19 CASSIRSSGANVLTF TGTGCCAGTAGTATTCGGAGCTCTGGGGCCAACGTCCTGACTTTC
- TRBJ2-1 - TRBV5-4 CASSNTGTGGHEQFF TGTGCCAGCAGCAATACCGGGACTGGGGGCCATGAGCAGTTCTTC
- TRBJ2-3 - TRBV7-2 CASTQGGGSGTQYF TGTGCCAGCACCCAGGGGGGGGGCTCGGGTACGCAGTATTTT
- TRBJ1-5 few TRBV7-2 CASSSLAMQPQHF TGTGCCAGCAGCTCCCTGGCTATGCAGCCCCAGCATTTT
TRBD1 TRBJ1-5 - TRBV9 CASSRLRDRGRSVNQPQHF TGTGCCAGCAGCCGACTCCGGGACAGAGGCAGGAGTGTGAATCAGCCCCAGCATTTT
TRBD1 TRBJ1-5 - TRBV19 CASSISGGFDQPQHF TGTGCCAGTAGTATCTCAGGGGGCTTCGATCAGCCCCAGCATTTT
- TRBJ1-1 - TRBV7-9 CASSPEQGRSTEAFF TGTGCCAGCAGCCCCGAACAGGGTAGGAGCACTGAAGCTTTCTTT
TRBD1 TRBJ1-6 - TRBV5-1 CASSPGQGSRSYNSPLHF TGCGCCAGCAGCCCGGGACAGGGGTCCCGCTCCTATAATTCACCCCTCCACTTT
TRBD1 TRBJ1-2 - TRBV18 CASSLTGGQDYGYTF TGTGCCAGCTCACTTACCGGGGGACAGGACTATGGCTACACCTTC
- TRBJ2-3 - TRBV15 CATSRARADSTDTQYF TGTGCCACCAGCAGAGCCCGGGCCGATAGCACAGATACGCAGTATTTT
TRBD1 TRBJ2-7 - TRBV9 CASSVAAGGFHEQYF TGTGCCAGCAGCGTAGCGGCAGGGGGCTTCCACGAGCAGTACTTC
- TRBJ2-3 few TRBV30 CAWSVLWADTQYF TGTGCCTGGAGTGTACTTTGGGCCGATACGCAGTATTTT
- TRBJ1-3 - TRBV27 CASSFRGAGNTIYF TGTGCCAGCAGTTTCAGAGGGGCAGGAAACACCATATATTTT
TRBD1 TRBJ1-5 few TRBV7-6 CASSLSITGAQHF TGTGCCAGCAGCTTAAGCATAACAGGGGCCCAGCATTTT
- TRBJ2-3 - TRBV29-1 CSVEDLGARTTTDTQYF TGCAGCGTTGAAGATCTCGGGGCTAGAACTACCACAGATACGCAGTATTTT
- TRBJ1-1 - TRBV19 CASSKRGGTEAFF TGTGCCAGTAGTAAGCGGGGAGGGACTGAAGCTTTCTTT
TRBD2 TRBJ2-3 few TRBV28 CASSPFRGRGEDTQYF TGTGCCAGCAGCCCATTCCGCGGGAGAGGTGAAGATACGCAGTATTTT
- TRBJ1-2 - TRBV11-2 CASSPGPGTNYGYTF TGTGCCAGCAGCCCAGGCCCAGGAACTAACTATGGCTACACCTTC
TRBD1 TRBJ2-5 - TRBV5-1 CASSFLGQGVSETQYF TGCGCCAGCAGCTTTCTAGGACAGGGAGTTTCAGAGACCCAGTACTTC
- TRBJ1-3 - TRBV7-7 CASSLSSGNTIYF TGTGCCAGCAGCTTAAGTTCTGGAAACACCATATATTTT
TRBD1 TRBJ2-7 - TRBV5-1 CASSIDGTVYEQYF TGCGCCAGCAGCATAGACGGGACAGTCTACGAGCAGTACTTC